The sequence of this TCR beta chain was determined in a study of shared clonotypes between healthy human individuals. Background on the study: The donor pool was made up of two women and a few men aged 18 to 49.

Authors' analysis steps: ImmunoSEQ output held junction-only sequences without quality scores, so filtering differed. Method: immunoSEQ multiplex PCR; TCRdb's copy keeps in-frame clones and lacks some. Clone size and V and J calls were adopted from that table, with D and trimming inferred from the DNA. There are about 1.5 million clones in the sample; around 97% occur only once, and approximately 1% lies in the top ten. The sequence was obtained from a man aged 30-40 years in good health. Material for sequencing was naive CD4+ T cells sorted from blood. Subset meaning: CD45RA+ positively selected.

CDR3 coding DNA: TGTGCCAGCTCACCAGTCAGGGGGCAAGACACCGGGGAGCTGTTTTTT. This codes for CASSPVRGQDTGELFF. V is TRBV18 and J is TRBJ2-2; 8 nucleotides match TRBD1. CDR1 and CDR2 from the germline V gene are KGHSH and LQKENI. This CDR3 is 16 amino acids long. Trimming took 2 bases from V and 3 from J; bases not matched to a gene: 5. Using reference TRBV18 and TRBJ2-2 for the parts outside the CDR3, the full variable domain is NAGVMQNPRHLVRRRGQEARLRCSPMKGHSHVYWYRQLPEEGLKFMVYLQKENIIDESGMPKERFSAEFPKEGPSILRIQQVVRGDSAAYFCASSPVRGQDTGELFFGEGSRLTVL.